A single sample is the source of the 7 T cell receptor beta chains below, sequenced in a study of brain T cells in children with intractable seizures. Assay used: immunoSEQ multiplex PCR; TCRdb lists only in-frame clones, some missing. The sample holds 110,000 or so clones, 94% seen once. The sequences come from peripheral blood, collected at surgery. The receptors were gathered from a boy younger than two with hemimegalencephaly and intractable seizures.

The chain is built from TRBV28 and TRBJ2-3, with D maybe TRBD1 (6 bases). This CDR3 has 14 amino acids. Per germline, CDR1 MDHEN and CDR2 SYDVKM. The ends were cut back, 1 base at V and 9 bases at J, with 14 bases in the middle. The CDR3 here is CASSLLQGKNTQYF. The CDR3 DNA sequence: TGTGCCAGCAGTTTATTACAGGGAAAGAACACGCAGTATTTT.

The chain is built from TRBV10-2 and TRBJ2-5; 9 nucleotides match TRBD1. Germline CDR1 and CDR2: WSHSY and SAAADI. This CDR3 is 15 amino acids long. Germline trimming cut 8 bases from V and 2 bases from J; bases unmatched to any gene: 9. CDR3 in DNA: TGCGCCAGCCGCGGGACAGGGAACCCACAAGAGACCCAGTACTTC. Translation: CASRGTGNPQETQYF.

The V and J genes are TRBV6-8 and TRBJ2-3; TRBD2 aligns across 7 bases. Germline V gene lookup returns CDR1 MNHGY and CDR2 SAAAGT. The V and J ends lost 2 bases and 4 bases, in that order; junction bases with no gene match: 15. This CDR3 contains 18 residues. CDR3 region: CASSYPGGRRENSDTQYF. CDR3 DNA sequence: TGTGCCAGCAGTTACCCTGGAGGCAGGCGGGAGAACTCAGATACGCAGTATTTT.

The rearrangement joins TRBV11-3 to TRBJ1-1; D is unresolved. Trimming cost V 4 bases and J 4 bases, with 13 bases left between them. This CDR3 is built from 14 residues. Germline V gene data show CDR1 as SGHNT and CDR2 as YENEEA. The CDR3, as DNA: TGTGCCAGCAGCTCCAGGCGTGGGAGCACTGAAGCTTTCTTT. Translated, it gives CASSSRRGSTEAFF.

V is TRBV5-4 and J is TRBJ2-1; D call uncertain. V was trimmed by 1 base and J by 5 bases, leaving 10 bases between them. The germline gives CDR1 SGHNT, CDR2 YYREEE (reference sequence). The CDR3 is made up of 14 amino acids. The CDR3 is CASSLSVANNEQFF. CDR3 coding DNA: TGTGCCAGCAGCTTGTCAGTAGCCAACAATGAGCAGTTCTTC.

J is TRBJ2-1 and V is TRBV5-1; D gene ambiguous. CDR1 is SGHRS and CDR2 is YFSETQ in the germline V gene. The CDR3 loop spans 15 amino acids. The V end was cut by 0 bases, the J end by 1 base, with 8 bases between. The CDR3 DNA reads as TGCGCCAGCAGCTTGGGCGGTGTATCCTACAATGAGCAGTTCTTC. This encodes CASSLGGVSYNEQFF.

V usage is TRBV27 and J usage is TRBJ2-1, with D perhaps assigned TRBD1 or TRBD2 (6 bases each). Germline loops: CDR1 MNHEY, CDR2 SMNVEV (reference sequence). This CDR3 is 11 amino acids long. Trimming cost V 5 bases and J 9 bases, with 8 bases left between them. Written as DNA, the CDR3 is TGTGCCAGCAGTAAGGGGGGTGAGCAGTTCTTC. Translating gives CASSKGGEQFF.